The rows below give T cell receptor beta chains drawn from one sample of a study of blood T cell repertoires in COVID-19. Measured with immunoSEQ multiplex PCR; TCRdb has only the in-frame clones, and not every one. Of about 390,000 clones in the sample, more than 75% are singletons; the top ten hold about 2.3%. Sequenced: peripheral blood. The source is a woman aged 60-75 years with COVID-19, enrolled during active disease. Each CDR3 is given with its conserved first and last residue. D genes are given only for firm matches. Clone size, where shown, is once, few, many, or a class for clones that have expanded.

size,V,D,J,CDR3,DNA
NA,TRBV30,NA,TRBJ1-2,CAWSPGGYGYTF,TGTGCCTGGAGTCCGGGGGGCTATGGCTACACCTTC
NA,TRBV5-1,NA,TRBJ2-1,CASRLQGYNEQFF,TGCGCCAGCCGCCTACAGGGATACAATGAGCAGTTCTTC
few,TRBV27,TRBD1,TRBJ1-1,CASSWVNRGRNTEAFF,TGTGCCAGCAGTTGGGTGAACAGGGGGCGGAACACTGAAGCTTTCTTT
NA,TRBV5-8,NA,TRBJ2-2,CASSLRTPANTGELFF,TGTGCCAGCAGCCTGCGGACACCCGCGAACACCGGGGAGCTGTTTTTT
NA,TRBV19,NA,TRBJ1-1,CASTRGQTMNTEAFF,TGTGCCAGTACACGGGGTCAGACAATGAACACTGAAGCTTTCTTT
NA,TRBV6-5,NA,TRBJ1-3,CASSSNGNTIYF,TGTGCCAGCAGTTCTAATGGAAACACCATATATTTT
NA,TRBV7-8,TRBD1,TRBJ1-5,CASSLRDRVSNQPQHF,TGTGCCAGCAGCCTACGAGACAGGGTTAGCAATCAGCCCCAGCATTTT
NA,TRBV19,TRBD1,TRBJ1-1,CASSGTGGSNTEAFF,TGTGCCAGTTCTGGGACAGGGGGATCAAACACTGAAGCTTTCTTT
NA,TRBV19,TRBD1,TRBJ2-7,CASSDPGTASSYEQYF,TGTGCCAGTAGTGACCCAGGGACAGCCTCATCCTACGAGCAGTACTTC
NA,TRBV5-1,NA,TRBJ1-2,CASSLDEGWNYGYTF,TGCGCCAGCAGCTTGGATGAGGGATGGAACTATGGCTACACCTTC
NA,TRBV5-8,NA,TRBJ2-7,CASSPGAYEQYF,TGTGCCAGCAGCCCAGGGGCCTACGAGCAGTACTTC
NA,TRBV28,TRBD2,TRBJ2-3,CASSSTSGGVDTQYF,TGTGCCAGCAGTTCCACTAGCGGGGGGGTAGATACGCAGTATTTT
NA,TRBV11-2,TRBD1,TRBJ1-1,CASRSRNRDRDQSDTEAFF,TGTGCCAGCAGATCCCGGAACCGGGACAGGGACCAGTCGGACACTGAAGCTTTCTTT
NA,TRBV7-2,NA,TRBJ2-1,CASSLGQSRYNEQFF,TGTGCCAGCAGCTTAGGACAGAGTCGTTACAATGAGCAGTTCTTC
NA,TRBV18,NA,TRBJ1-2,CASSPPASYGYTF,TGTGCCAGCTCACCACCGGCCAGCTATGGCTACACCTTC
few,TRBV2,NA,TRBJ1-2,CASSEFRWGAF,TGTGCCAGCAGTGAATTTCGTTGGGGGGCCTTC
NA,TRBV3-1/TRBV3-2,NA,TRBJ1-6,CASSFRGSSYNSPLHF,TGTGCCAGCAGCTTTAGAGGGAGCTCCTATAATTCACCCCTCCACTTT
NA,TRBV6-5,TRBD1,TRBJ1-3,CASSYTQGTGGNTIYF,TGTGCCAGCAGTTACACACAGGGGACAGGGGGAAACACCATATATTTT
once,TRBV6-9,TRBD1,TRBJ1-5,CASSHFGDSSNQPQHF,TGTGCCAGCAGCCACTTTGGGGACAGTAGCAATCAGCCCCAGCATTTT
NA,TRBV5-6,TRBD1,TRBJ2-7,CASSLTQKTGGFYF,TGTGCCAGCAGCTTGACCCAAAAAACAGGGGGTTTCTACTTC
NA,TRBV12-5,NA,TRBJ1-3,CASGPLGARSGNTIYF,TGTGCTAGTGGTCCACTGGGGGCCCGGTCTGGAAACACCATATATTTT
NA,TRBV19,NA,TRBJ1-4,CASSITAGPTEKLFF,TGTGCCAGTAGTATAACGGCCGGCCCGACAGAAAAACTGTTTTTT
NA,TRBV20-1,NA,TRBJ2-1,CSAMGASGQFF,TGCAGTGCTATGGGAGCTTCGGGGCAGTTCTTC
NA,TRBV18,NA,TRBJ2-1,CASSPMIQNEQFF,TGTGCCAGCTCACCGATGATACAGAATGAGCAGTTCTTC
NA,TRBV11-2,NA,TRBJ2-5,CASSFGGTETQYF,TGTGCCAGCAGCTTTGGGGGCACGGAGACCCAGTACTTC
NA,TRBV12-5,TRBD1,TRBJ2-7,CASGSRDSSYEQYF,TGTGCTAGTGGTTCCCGGGACAGCTCCTACGAGCAGTACTTC
NA,TRBV29-1,NA,TRBJ1-2,CSVRLGNYGYTF,TGCAGCGTCCGGTTGGGCAACTATGGCTACACCTTC
few,TRBV9,TRBD1,TRBJ2-3,CASSGRTGSLRTDTQYF,TGTGCCAGCAGCGGACGGACAGGGAGTCTCCGCACAGATACGCAGTATTTT
NA,TRBV18,NA,TRBJ2-7,CASSPTSYEQYF,TGTGCCAGCTCTCCTACTTCCTACGAGCAGTACTTC
NA,TRBV28,NA,TRBJ1-4,CASSWRVGLEKLFF,TGTGCCAGCAGTTGGAGGGTCGGGTTGGAAAAACTGTTTTTT
once,TRBV27,TRBD1,TRBJ1-2,CASSPQGGWIGYTF,TGTGCCAGCAGTCCCCAGGGGGGTTGGATCGGCTACACCTTC
NA,TRBV2,NA,TRBJ1-5,CASRDTGLVQPQHF,TGTGCCAGCAGGGACACAGGGTTGGTTCAGCCCCAGCATTTT
NA,TRBV28,TRBD1,TRBJ2-2,CASSPRQGAYTGELFF,TGTGCCAGCAGTCCAAGACAGGGGGCTTACACCGGGGAGCTGTTTTTT
NA,TRBV2,TRBD2,TRBJ2-1,CASSSPAGSGGYNEQFF,TGTGCCAGCAGTTCCCCTGCCGGTAGCGGGGGTTACAATGAGCAGTTCTTC
NA,TRBV3-1/TRBV3-2,NA,TRBJ1-6,CASSQTGQSNSPLHF,TGTGCCAGCAGCCAAACAGGACAGTCTAATTCACCCCTCCACTTT
NA,TRBV3-1/TRBV3-2,TRBD2,TRBJ2-3,CASSQGIPPNSGVGSTDTQYF,TGTGCCAGCAGCCAAGGGATCCCCCCCAATAGCGGGGTCGGGAGCACAGATACGCAGTATTTT
once,TRBV4-1,TRBD1,TRBJ1-4,CASSQVSQGTNEKLFF,TGCGCCAGCAGCCAAGTCTCACAGGGGACCAATGAAAAACTGTTTTTT
NA,TRBV3-1/TRBV3-2,NA,TRBJ1-1,CASRLGAEAFF,TGTGCCAGCAGGCTGGGCGCTGAAGCTTTCTTT
NA,TRBV11-2,NA,TRBJ2-7,CASSRGAGEQYF,TGTGCCAGCAGCCGCGGGGCCGGCGAGCAGTACTTC
NA,TRBV12-3/TRBV12-4,NA,TRBJ1-2,CASSPGLYYGYTF,TGTGCCAGCAGCCCGGGTCTTTACTATGGCTACACCTTC
once,TRBV5-4,TRBD1,TRBJ1-6,CASSTGQGMHNSPLHF,TGTGCCAGCAGCACCGGACAGGGGATGCATAATTCACCCCTCCACTTT